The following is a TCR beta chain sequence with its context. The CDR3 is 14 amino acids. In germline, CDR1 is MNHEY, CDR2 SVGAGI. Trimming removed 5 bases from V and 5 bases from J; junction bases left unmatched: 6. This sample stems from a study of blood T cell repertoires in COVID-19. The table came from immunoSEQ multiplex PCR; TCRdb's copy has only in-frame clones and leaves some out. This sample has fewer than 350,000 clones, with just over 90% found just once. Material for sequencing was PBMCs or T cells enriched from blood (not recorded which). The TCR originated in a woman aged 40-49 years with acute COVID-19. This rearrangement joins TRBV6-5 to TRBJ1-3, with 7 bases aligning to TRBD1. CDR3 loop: CASSSRQGRNTIYF. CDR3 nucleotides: TGTGCCAGCAGTAGCAGACAGGGCCGAAACACCATATATTTT.